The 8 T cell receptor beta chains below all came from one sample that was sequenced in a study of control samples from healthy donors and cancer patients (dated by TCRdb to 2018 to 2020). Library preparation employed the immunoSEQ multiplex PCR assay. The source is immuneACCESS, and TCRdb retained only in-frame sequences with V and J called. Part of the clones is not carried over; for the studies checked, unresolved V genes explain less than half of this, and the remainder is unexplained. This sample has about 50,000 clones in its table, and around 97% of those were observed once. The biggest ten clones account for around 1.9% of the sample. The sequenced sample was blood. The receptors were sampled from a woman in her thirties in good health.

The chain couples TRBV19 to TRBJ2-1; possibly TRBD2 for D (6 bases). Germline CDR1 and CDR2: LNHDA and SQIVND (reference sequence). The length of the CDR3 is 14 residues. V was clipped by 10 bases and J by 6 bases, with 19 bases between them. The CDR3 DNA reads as TGTGCCACTGTGCGGGATCGGGCTAGCAATGAGCAGTTCTTC. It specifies CATVRDRASNEQFF.

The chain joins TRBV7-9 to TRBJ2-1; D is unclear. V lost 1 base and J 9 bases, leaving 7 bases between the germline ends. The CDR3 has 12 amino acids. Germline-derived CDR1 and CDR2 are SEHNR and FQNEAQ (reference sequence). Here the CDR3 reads CASSLGSSEQFF. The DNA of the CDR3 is TGTGCCAGCAGCTTAGGGAGCTCTGAGCAGTTCTTC.

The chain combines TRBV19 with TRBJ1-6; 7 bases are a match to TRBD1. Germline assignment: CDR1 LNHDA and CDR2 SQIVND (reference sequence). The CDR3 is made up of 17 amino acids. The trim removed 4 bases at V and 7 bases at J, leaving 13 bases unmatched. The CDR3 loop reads CASSTEGASPGNSPLHF. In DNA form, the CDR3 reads TGTGCCAGTAGTACGGAGGGGGCGTCTCCCGGGAATTCACCCCTCCACTTT.

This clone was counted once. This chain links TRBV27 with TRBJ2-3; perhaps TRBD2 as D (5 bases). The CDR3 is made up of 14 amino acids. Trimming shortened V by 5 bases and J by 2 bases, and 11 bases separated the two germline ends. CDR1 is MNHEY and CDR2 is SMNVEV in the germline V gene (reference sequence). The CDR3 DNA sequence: TGTGCCAGCAGTCGGAGCGGATTCACAGATACGCAGTATTTT. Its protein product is CASSRSGFTDTQYF.

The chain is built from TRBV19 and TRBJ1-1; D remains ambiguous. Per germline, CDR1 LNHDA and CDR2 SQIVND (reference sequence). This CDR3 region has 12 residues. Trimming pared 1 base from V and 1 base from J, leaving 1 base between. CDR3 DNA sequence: TGTGCCAGTAGTATAGGGAACACTGAAGCTTTCTTT. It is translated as CASSIGNTEAFF. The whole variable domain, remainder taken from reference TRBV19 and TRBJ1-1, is DGGITQSPKYLFRKEGQNVTLSCEQNLNHDAMYWYRQDPGQGLRLIYYSQIVNDFQKGDIAEGYSVSREKKESFPLTVTSAQKNPTAFYLCASSIGNTEAFFGQGTRLTVV.

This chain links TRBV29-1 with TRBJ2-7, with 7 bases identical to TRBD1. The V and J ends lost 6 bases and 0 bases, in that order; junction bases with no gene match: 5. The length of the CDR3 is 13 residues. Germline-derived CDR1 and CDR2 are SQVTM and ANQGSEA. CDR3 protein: CSVGQESSYEQYF. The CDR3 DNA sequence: TGCAGCGTAGGACAGGAGAGCTCCTACGAGCAGTACTTC.

CDR3 in amino acids: CASTLSYSAYNEQFF. The CDR3 nucleotides read TGTGCCAGCACCCTAAGTTACAGCGCCTACAATGAGCAGTTCTTC. The genes are TRBV27 and TRBJ2-1; the D is unclear. The CDR3 consists of 15 residues. The V and J ends lost 7 bases and 2 bases respectively, with 15 bases between them. Germline V gene lookup returns CDR1 MNHEY and CDR2 SMNVEV (reference sequence).

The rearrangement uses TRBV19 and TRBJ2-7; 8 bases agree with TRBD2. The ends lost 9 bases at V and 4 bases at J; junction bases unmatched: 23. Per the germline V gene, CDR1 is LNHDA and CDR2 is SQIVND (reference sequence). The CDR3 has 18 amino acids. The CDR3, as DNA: TGTGCCAGGGGGTGCCCGGCGGGAGGCCCCGGGGGGATGTACGAGCAGTACTTC. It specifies CARGCPAGGPGGMYEQYF. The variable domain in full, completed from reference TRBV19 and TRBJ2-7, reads DGGITQSPKYLFRKEGQNVTLSCEQNLNHDAMYWYRQDPGQGLRLIYYSQIVNDFQKGDIAEGYSVSREKKESFPLTVTSAQKNPTAFYLCARGCPAGGPGGMYEQYFGPGTRLTVT.